This TCR beta chain comes out of a study of cytomegalovirus exposure and HLA in healthy donors. 13 Jbeta primers and 60 Vbeta primers were used for the PCR. TCRdb keeps only in-frame clones here, not all; method: immunoSEQ multiplex PCR. The repertoire holds tens of thousands of clones, with 83% as singletons. Germline CDR1 reads SGDLS; CDR2 reads YYNGEE. V was shortened by 0 bases and J by 2 bases, with 12 bases between the two germline ends. CDR3 length: 15 residues. The clonotype was recovered from a man aged 25 to 40 in good health and CMV-seronegative. The sample was PBMCs. This chain joins TRBV9 and TRBJ2-7; D ambiguous. The CDR3 spells CASSVGGNSAYEQYF. CDR3 sequence (DNA): TGTGCCAGCAGCGTAGGAGGAAATTCCGCCTACGAGCAGTACTTC.